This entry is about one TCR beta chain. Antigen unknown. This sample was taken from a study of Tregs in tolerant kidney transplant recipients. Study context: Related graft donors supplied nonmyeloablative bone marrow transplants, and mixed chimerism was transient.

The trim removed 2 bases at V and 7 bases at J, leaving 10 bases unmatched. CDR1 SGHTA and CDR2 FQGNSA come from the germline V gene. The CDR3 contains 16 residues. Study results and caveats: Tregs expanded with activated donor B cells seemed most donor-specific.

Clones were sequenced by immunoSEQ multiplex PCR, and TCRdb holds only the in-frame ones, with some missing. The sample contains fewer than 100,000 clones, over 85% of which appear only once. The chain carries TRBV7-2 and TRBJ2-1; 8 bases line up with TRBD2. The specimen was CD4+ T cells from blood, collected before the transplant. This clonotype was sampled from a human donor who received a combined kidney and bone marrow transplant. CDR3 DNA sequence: TGTGCCAGCAGCTTAATTGCTAGCGGGCCTTTGAATGAGCAGTTCTTC. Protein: CASSLIASGPLNEQFF. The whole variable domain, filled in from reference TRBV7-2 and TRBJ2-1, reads GAGVSQSPSNKVTEKGKDVELRCDPISGHTALYWYRQSLGQGLEFLIYFQGNSAPDKSGLPSDRFSAERTGGSVSTLTIQRTQQEDSAVYLCASSLIASGPLNEQFFGPGTRLTVL.